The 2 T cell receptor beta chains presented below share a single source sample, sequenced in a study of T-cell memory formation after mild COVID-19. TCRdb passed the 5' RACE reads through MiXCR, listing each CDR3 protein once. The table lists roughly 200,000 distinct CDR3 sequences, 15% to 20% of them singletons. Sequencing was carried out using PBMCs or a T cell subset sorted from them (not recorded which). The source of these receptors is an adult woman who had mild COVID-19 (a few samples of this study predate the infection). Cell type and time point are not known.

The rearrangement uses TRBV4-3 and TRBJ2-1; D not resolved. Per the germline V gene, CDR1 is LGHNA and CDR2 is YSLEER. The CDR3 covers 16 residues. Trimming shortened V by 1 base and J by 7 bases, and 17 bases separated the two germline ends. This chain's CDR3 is CASSQGISVRTNEQFF. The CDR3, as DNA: TGCGCCAGCAGCCAAGGGATCAGTGTTAGGACGAATGAGCAGTTCTTC.

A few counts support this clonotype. CDR3 coding DNA: TGTGCCACCAGTGACTCTGGACTAGCGGGGGGGACAGATACGCAGTATTTT. This translates into CATSDSGLAGGTDTQYF. The V call is TRBV24-1, the J call TRBJ2-3, with TRBD2 identical over 15 bases. The V segment lost 4 bases and the J segment 3 bases; nucleotides outside the gene matches: 4. This CDR3 spans 17 amino acids. The V gene's germline CDR1 is KGHDR and CDR2 SFDVKD.